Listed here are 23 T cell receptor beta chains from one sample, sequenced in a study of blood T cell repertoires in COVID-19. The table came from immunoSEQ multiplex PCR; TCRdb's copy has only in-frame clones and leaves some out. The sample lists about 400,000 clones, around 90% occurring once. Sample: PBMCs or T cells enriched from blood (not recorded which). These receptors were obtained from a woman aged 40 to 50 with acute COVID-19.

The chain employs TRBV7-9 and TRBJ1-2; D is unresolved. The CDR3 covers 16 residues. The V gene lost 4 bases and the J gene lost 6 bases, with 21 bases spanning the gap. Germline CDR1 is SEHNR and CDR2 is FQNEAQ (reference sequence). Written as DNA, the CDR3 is TGTGCCAGCAGCTACGGTAATAGAGGCCCTCGCAATGGCTACACCTTC. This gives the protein CASSYGNRGPRNGYTF. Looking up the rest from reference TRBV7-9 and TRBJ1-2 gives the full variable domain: DTGVSQNPRHKITKRGQNVTFRCDPISEHNRLYWYRQTLGQGPEFLTYFQNEAQLEKSRLLSDRFSAERPKGSFSTLEIQRTEQGDSAMYLCASSYGNRGPRNGYTFGSGTRLTVV.

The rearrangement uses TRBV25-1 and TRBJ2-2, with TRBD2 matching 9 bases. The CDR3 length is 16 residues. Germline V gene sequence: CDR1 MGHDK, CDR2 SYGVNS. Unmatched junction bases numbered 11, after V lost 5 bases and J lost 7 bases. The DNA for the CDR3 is TGTGCCAGCAGTCCCAGAAGGCGGGGGGGCAACGGGGAGCTGTTTTTT. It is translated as CASSPRRRGGNGELFF.

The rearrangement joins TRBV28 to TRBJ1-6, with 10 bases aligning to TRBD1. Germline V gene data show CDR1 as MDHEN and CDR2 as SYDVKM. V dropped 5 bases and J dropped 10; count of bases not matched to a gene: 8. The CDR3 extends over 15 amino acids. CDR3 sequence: CASSLGQGFRSPLHF. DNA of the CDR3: TGTGCCAGCAGTCTGGGACAGGGGTTCAGGTCACCCCTCCACTTT.

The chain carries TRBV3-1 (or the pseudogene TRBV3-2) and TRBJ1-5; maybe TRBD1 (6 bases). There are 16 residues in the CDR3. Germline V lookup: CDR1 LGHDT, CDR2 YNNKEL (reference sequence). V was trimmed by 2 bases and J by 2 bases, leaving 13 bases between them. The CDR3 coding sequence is TGTGCCAGCAGCCAATCCGGGACATATGGCAATCAGCCCCAGCATTTT. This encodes CASSQSGTYGNQPQHF.

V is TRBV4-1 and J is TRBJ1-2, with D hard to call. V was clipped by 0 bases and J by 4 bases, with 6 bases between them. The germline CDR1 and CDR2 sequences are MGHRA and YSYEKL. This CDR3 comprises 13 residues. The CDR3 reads CASSQDGAYGYTF. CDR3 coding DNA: TGCGCCAGCAGCCAAGATGGAGCCTATGGCTACACCTTC.

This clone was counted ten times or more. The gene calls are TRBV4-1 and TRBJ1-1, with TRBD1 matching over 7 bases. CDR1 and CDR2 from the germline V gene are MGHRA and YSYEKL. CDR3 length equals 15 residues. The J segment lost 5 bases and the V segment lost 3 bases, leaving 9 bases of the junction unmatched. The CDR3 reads CASSHPDRVGTEAFF. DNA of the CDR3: TGCGCCAGCAGCCACCCTGACAGGGTGGGTACTGAAGCTTTCTTT.

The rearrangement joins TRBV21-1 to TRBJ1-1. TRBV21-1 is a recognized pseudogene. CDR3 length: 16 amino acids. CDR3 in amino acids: CASSKPNPLLNTEAFF. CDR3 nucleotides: TGTGCCAGCAGCAAACCAAACCCACTGCTGAACACTGAAGCTTTCTTT.

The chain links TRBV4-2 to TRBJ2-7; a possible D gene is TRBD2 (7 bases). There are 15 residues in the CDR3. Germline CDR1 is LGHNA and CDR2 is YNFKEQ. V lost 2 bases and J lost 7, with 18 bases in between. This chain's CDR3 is CASSQPGGGVEEQYF. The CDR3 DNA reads TGTGCCAGCAGCCAACCGGGGGGCGGTGTAGAAGAGCAGTACTTC.

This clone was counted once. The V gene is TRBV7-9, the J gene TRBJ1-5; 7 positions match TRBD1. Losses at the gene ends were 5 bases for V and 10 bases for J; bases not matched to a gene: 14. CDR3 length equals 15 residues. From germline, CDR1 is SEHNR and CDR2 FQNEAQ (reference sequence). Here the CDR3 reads CASSAAGGIVGPQHF. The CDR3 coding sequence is TGTGCCAGCAGCGCAGCAGGGGGGATTGTTGGTCCCCAGCATTTT.

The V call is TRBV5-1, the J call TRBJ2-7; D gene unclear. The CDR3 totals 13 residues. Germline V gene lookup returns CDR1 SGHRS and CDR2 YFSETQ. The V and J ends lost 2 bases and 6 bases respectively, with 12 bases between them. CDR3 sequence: CASSLGEVGEQYF. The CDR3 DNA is TGCGCCAGCAGCTTAGGCGAGGTGGGCGAGCAGTACTTC. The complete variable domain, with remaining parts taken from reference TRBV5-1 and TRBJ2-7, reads KAGVTQTPRYLIKTRGQQVTLSCSPISGHRSVSWYQQTPGQGLQFLFEYFSETQRNKGNFPGRFSGRQFSNSRSEMNVSTLELGDSALYLCASSLGEVGEQYFGPGTRLTVT.

The CDR3 sequence is CASSSTGTGYGYTF. The CDR3 nucleotides are TGTGCCAGCAGCTCAACCGGGACAGGGTATGGCTACACCTTC. The V call is TRBV7-9, the J call TRBJ1-2, with 9 nucleotides matching TRBD1. This CDR3 comprises 14 residues. Germline assignment: CDR1 SEHNR and CDR2 FQNEAQ (reference sequence). J gave up 5 bases and V 4 bases, and 5 bases lay outside the gene matches.

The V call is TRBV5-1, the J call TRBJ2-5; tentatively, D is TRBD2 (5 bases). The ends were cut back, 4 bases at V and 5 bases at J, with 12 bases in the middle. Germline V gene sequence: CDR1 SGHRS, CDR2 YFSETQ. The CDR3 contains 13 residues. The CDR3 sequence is CASSPHGIETQYF. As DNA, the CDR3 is TGCGCCAGCAGCCCCCACGGGATCGAGACCCAGTACTTC.

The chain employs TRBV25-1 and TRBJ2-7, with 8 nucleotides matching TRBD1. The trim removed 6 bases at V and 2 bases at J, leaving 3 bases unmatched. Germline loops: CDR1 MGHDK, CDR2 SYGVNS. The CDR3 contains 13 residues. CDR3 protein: CASSGQGTYEQYF. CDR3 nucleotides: TGTGCCAGCAGCGGACAGGGAACCTACGAGCAGTACTTC.

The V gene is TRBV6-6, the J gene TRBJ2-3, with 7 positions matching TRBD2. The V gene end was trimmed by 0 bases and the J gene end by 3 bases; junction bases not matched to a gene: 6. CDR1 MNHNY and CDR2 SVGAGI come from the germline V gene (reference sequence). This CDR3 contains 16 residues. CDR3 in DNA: TGTGCCAGCAGTTACTCAGGGACTACACCAACAGATACGCAGTATTTT. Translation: CASSYSGTTPTDTQYF.

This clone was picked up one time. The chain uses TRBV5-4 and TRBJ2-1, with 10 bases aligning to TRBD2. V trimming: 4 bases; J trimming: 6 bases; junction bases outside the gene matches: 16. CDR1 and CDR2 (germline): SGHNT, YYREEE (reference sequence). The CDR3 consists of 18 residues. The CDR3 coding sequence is TGTGCCAGCAGCCCGGGGGTTCTAGCGGGGGCCTTCTTCAATGAGCAGTTCTTC. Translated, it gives CASSPGVLAGAFFNEQFF.

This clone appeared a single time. The CDR3 region has the DNA TGTGCCAGCAGCCATAGCGGACTAGCGGGGGGCAAAGAGACCCAGTACTTC. Translating gives CASSHSGLAGGKETQYF. The V call is TRBV11-2, the J call TRBJ2-5; TRBD2 matches 14 bases. Germline lookup yields CDR1 SGHAT and CDR2 FQNNGV. With V trimmed by 5 bases and J by 3 bases, 8 bases remained unmatched. The CDR3 loop spans 17 amino acids.

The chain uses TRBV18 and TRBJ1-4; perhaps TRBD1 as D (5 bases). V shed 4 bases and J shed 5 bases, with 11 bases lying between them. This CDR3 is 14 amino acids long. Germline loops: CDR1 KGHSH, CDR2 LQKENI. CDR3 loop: CASSRWEGNEKLFF. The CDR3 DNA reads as TGTGCCAGCTCACGTTGGGAGGGGAATGAAAAACTGTTTTTT.

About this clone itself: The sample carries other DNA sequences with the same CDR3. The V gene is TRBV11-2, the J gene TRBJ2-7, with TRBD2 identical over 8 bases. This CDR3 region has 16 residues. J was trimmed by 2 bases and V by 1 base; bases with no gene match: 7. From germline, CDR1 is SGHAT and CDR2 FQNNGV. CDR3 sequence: CASSLVPAGDPYEQYF. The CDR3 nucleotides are TGTGCCAGCAGCTTAGTTCCAGCGGGGGATCCCTACGAGCAGTACTTC.

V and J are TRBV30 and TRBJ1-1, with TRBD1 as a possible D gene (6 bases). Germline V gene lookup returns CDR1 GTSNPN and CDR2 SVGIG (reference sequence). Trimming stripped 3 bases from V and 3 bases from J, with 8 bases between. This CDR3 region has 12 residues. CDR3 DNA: TGTGCCTGGAGAGGGGGACACACTGAAGCTTTCTTT. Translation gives CAWRGGHTEAFF. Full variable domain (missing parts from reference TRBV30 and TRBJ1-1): SQTIHQWPATLVQPVGSPLSLECTVEGTSNPNLYWYRQAAGRGLQLLFYSVGIGQISSEVPQNLSASRPQDRQFILSSKKLLLSDSGFYLCAWRGGHTEAFFGQGTRLTVV.

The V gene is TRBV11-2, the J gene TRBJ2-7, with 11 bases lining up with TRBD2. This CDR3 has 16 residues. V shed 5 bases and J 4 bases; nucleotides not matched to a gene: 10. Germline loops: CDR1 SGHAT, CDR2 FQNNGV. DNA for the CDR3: TGTGCCAGCAGCCTACTAGCGGGGGACCAGCGATACGAGCAGTACTTC. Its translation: CASSLLAGDQRYEQYF.

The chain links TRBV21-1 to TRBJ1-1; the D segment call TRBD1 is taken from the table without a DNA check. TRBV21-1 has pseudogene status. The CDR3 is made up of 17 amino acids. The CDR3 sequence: CASSKALRLGTDTEAFF. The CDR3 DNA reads TGTGCCAGCAGCAAAGCCCTTAGGTTGGGCACGGACACTGAAGCTTTCTTT.

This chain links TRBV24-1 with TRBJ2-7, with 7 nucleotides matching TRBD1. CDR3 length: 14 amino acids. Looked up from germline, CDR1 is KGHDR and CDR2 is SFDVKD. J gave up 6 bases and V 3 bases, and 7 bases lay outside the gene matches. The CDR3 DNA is TGTGCCACCAGTGATCCCAACACAGGGGTCGAGCAGTACTTC. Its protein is CATSDPNTGVEQYF.

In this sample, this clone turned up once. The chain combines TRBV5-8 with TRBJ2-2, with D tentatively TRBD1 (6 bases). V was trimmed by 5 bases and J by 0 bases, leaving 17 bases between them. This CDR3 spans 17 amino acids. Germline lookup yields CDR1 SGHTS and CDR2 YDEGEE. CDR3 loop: CASREAGTSSNTGELFF. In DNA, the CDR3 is TGTGCCAGCAGGGAAGCCGGGACATCTTCGAACACCGGGGAGCTGTTTTTT.